These 26 T cell receptor beta chains were all obtained from the same sample, sequenced in a study of T cells expressing NK-cell markers. With the 5' RACE reads reprocessed, TCRdb shows one record per CDR3 protein and no DNA. Its listing shows about 390,000 distinct CDR3 sequences. Sequenced: blood T cells: a sorted CD56 or NKG2C T cell subset, CD4+ or CD8+ T cells, or bulk PBMC T cells (not recorded which). The receptors come from a woman in her 50s in good health.

The rearrangement uses TRBV11-2 and TRBJ1-6. The CDR3 loop spans 15 amino acids. Germline V gene lookup returns CDR1 SGHAT and CDR2 FQNNGV. CDR3 residues: CASSLVHHIDSPLHF.

The V call is TRBV11-2, the J call TRBJ2-1; the D gene TCRdb calls, TRBD1, cannot be checked with no DNA. Germline values: CDR1 SGHAT, CDR2 FQNNGV. The CDR3 contains 15 residues. CDR3: CASMWGDNPYNEQFF.

The V call is TRBV7-2, the J call TRBJ2-1; TCRdb's D call, TRBD2, is unchecked because there is no DNA. CDR3 length: 17 residues. Per germline, CDR1 SGHTA and CDR2 FQGNSA. The CDR3 spells CASSLGSGRGSYNEQFF.

The chain uses TRBV6-5 and TRBJ2-3. Germline values: CDR1 MNHEY, CDR2 SVGAGI. The CDR3 totals 11 residues. CDR3 in amino acids: CASSDRSVQYF.

The J gene is TRBJ1-4, the V gene TRBV4-1. Germline CDR1 is MGHRA and CDR2 is YSYEKL. CDR3 size: 16 residues. The chain's CDR3 is CASSPGREVPNEKLFF.

J is TRBJ2-3 and V is TRBV20-1. The CDR3 covers 11 residues. Germline-derived CDR1 and CDR2 are DFQATT and SNEGSKA (reference sequence). CDR3 sequence: CSATTSDTQYF.

The CDR3 loop is CSVKRPGLGEAFF. This sequence joins TRBV29-1 and TRBJ1-1; TCRdb picks TRBD1, but there is no DNA to check that call. The CDR3 length is 13 residues. Per the germline V gene, CDR1 is SQVTM and CDR2 is ANQGSEA. Based on the CDR3 plus reference TRBV29-1 and TRBJ1-1, the full variable domain is SAVISQKPSRDICQRGTSLTIQCQVDSQVTMMFWYRQQPGQSLTLIATANQGSEATYESGFVIDKFPISRPNLTFSTLTVSNMSPEDSSIYLCSVKRPGLGEAFFGQGTRLTVV.

The rearrangement joins TRBV11-1 to TRBJ2-1; TCRdb reports TRBD2, a call that lacks DNA to check it against. Germline V gives CDR1 SGHAT, CDR2 FQDESV (reference sequence). The CDR3 consists of 14 residues. This CDR3 is CASSKSGIGNEQFF.

The rearrangement joins TRBV20-1 to TRBJ2-1; without DNA, the TCRdb call of TRBD2 cannot be checked. Looked up from germline, CDR1 is DFQATT and CDR2 is SNEGSKA (reference sequence). The CDR3 runs to 15 residues. The CDR3 spells CSAPRAGGSYNEQFF.

The genes are TRBV12-3 or TRBV12-4 and TRBJ2-4; without DNA, the TCRdb call of TRBD1 cannot be checked. The CDR3 extends over 15 amino acids. The CDR3 region is CASSPGPGQQNIQYF.

This chain links TRBV5-1 with TRBJ2-5; TCRdb calls TRBD1, which cannot be checked without DNA. The CDR3 sequence is 13 residues long. Per germline, CDR1 SGHRS and CDR2 YFSETQ. CDR3 sequence: CASSVFQGETQYF.

V gene TRBV20-1 combines with J gene TRBJ2-1; the D call from TCRdb, TRBD2, cannot be confirmed without DNA. This CDR3 is built from 13 residues. Per germline, CDR1 DFQATT and CDR2 SNEGSKA (reference sequence). Here the CDR3 reads CSAPPGLSNEQFF.

The chain is built from TRBV29-1 and TRBJ2-2. In germline, CDR1 is SQVTM, CDR2 ANQGSEA. This CDR3 has 16 amino acids. The CDR3 sequence: CSVEELTPTATGELFF.

The rearrangement links TRBV11-2 to TRBJ2-3. There are 18 residues in the CDR3. Per germline, CDR1 SGHAT and CDR2 FQNNGV. CDR3 protein: CASSLDIKGFANTDTQYF.

This sequence joins TRBV7-9 and TRBJ2-1; the D call of TRBD1 rests on TCRdb alone, since no DNA is present to check it. Germline V CDR1 and CDR2: SEHNR, FQNEAQ (reference sequence). This CDR3 contains 11 residues. The CDR3: CASSSGQYPFF.

This rearrangement joins TRBV29-1 to TRBJ2-3; with no DNA, the TCRdb D assignment of TRBD1 cannot be verified. The CDR3 length is 15 residues. The germline V gene encodes CDR1 SQVTM and CDR2 ANQGSEA. CDR3 sequence reads: CSVSTTGGVGDTQYF.

The chain couples TRBV24-1 to TRBJ2-6; without DNA, the TCRdb call of TRBD2 cannot be checked. Germline V gene data show CDR1 as KGHDR and CDR2 as SFDVKD. This CDR3 contains 19 residues. CDR3 in amino acids: CATSERTTSGISGANVLTF.

This chain links TRBV5-1 with TRBJ2-5; TCRdb gives TRBD1 as the D gene, but with no DNA this cannot be confirmed. There are 15 residues in the CDR3. The V gene's germline CDR1 is SGHRS and CDR2 YFSETQ. The CDR3 loop reads CASSLTGSLQETQYF.

J is TRBJ2-5 and V is TRBV5-1; the TCRdb D gene call, TRBD1, has no DNA to confirm it. Germline values: CDR1 SGHRS, CDR2 YFSETQ. This CDR3 spans 16 amino acids. The CDR3 here is CASSRMKTDSQETQYF.

V gene TRBV9 combines with J gene TRBJ1-1; TCRdb names TRBD1, which stays unverified in the absence of DNA. The germline gives CDR1 SGDLS, CDR2 YYNGEE. This CDR3 comprises 15 residues. CDR3 amino acids: CASSVDPDGNTEAFF.

The chain couples TRBV15 to TRBJ2-3; TCRdb's D call, TRBD1, is unchecked because there is no DNA. From germline, CDR1 is LNHNV and CDR2 YYDKDF (reference sequence). The CDR3 extends over 15 amino acids. The CDR3 loop reads CATRSPSSSTDTQYF.

The rearrangement links TRBV10-3 to TRBJ1-6. This CDR3 is built from 17 residues. CDR1 and CDR2 (germline): ENHRY, SYGVKD. The CDR3 reads CAISESKGRFVNSPLHF.

The CDR3: CASSFSISEGEQFF. V usage is TRBV7-8 and J usage is TRBJ2-1; the TCRdb call, TRBD1, lacks DNA for checking. This CDR3 has 14 amino acids. From germline, CDR1 is SGHVS and CDR2 FQNEAQ.

This rearrangement joins TRBV28 to TRBJ2-7; with no DNA, the TCRdb D assignment of TRBD2 cannot be verified. The germline CDR1 and CDR2 sequences are MDHEN and SYDVKM. The CDR3 spans 19 residues. The CDR3: CASSSPGSKASGRTVEQYF.

This chain connects TRBV6-1 to TRBJ2-1; TCRdb's D call of TRBD2 is untestable without DNA. Germline V lookup: CDR1 MNHNS, CDR2 SASEGT. This CDR3 contains 20 residues. The CDR3 here is CASSPTPGLAGGASYNEQFF.

This chain uses TRBV27 with TRBJ2-6; TCRdb designates TRBD2, a call that cannot be tested without DNA. Germline CDR1 is MNHEY and CDR2 is SMNVEV (reference sequence). The CDR3 length is 18 residues. CDR3 sequence: CASGFGGVGRSGANVLTF.